This TCR beta chain was captured by sequencing in a study of a mutant IDH1 vaccine in newly diagnosed glioma. Study in general: Before enrollment, patients got radiotherapy alone, temozolomide alone, or mostly the combination.

TCRdb keeps only in-frame clones here, not all; method: immunoSEQ multiplex PCR. The table lists roughly 70,000 clones, over 70% of them singletons, with about 4.5% in the top ten. The germline V gene has CDR1 LGHNT and CDR2 FRNRAP. The CDR3 totals 15 residues. The V end was cut by 6 bases, the J end by 4 bases, with 17 bases between. Time point specified: baseline, week 1 (first vaccination visit). Treatment specified: pre-vaccination baseline after standard-of-care therapy. This sequence was found in a woman between 18 and 30 years old with glioma. Some clones in this sample may be carry-over from other donors' samples. This chain uses TRBV12-5 with TRBJ2-3; D may be TRBD1 (7 bases). This material consisted of peripheral blood mononuclear cells (PBMCs), taken from a glioma patient treated with radiotherapy, temozolomide or both. Here the CDR3 reads CASGLGQGGADTQYF. The CDR3 DNA sequence: TGTGCTAGTGGCCTGGGGCAGGGGGGTGCAGATACGCAGTATTTT. Full variable domain (remainder filled in from reference TRBV12-5 and TRBJ2-3): DARVTQTPRHKVTEMGQEVTMRCQPILGHNTVFWYRQTMMQGLELLAYFRNRAPLDDSGMPKDRFSAEMPDATLATLKIQPSEPRDSAVYFCASGLGQGGADTQYFGPGTRLTVL.